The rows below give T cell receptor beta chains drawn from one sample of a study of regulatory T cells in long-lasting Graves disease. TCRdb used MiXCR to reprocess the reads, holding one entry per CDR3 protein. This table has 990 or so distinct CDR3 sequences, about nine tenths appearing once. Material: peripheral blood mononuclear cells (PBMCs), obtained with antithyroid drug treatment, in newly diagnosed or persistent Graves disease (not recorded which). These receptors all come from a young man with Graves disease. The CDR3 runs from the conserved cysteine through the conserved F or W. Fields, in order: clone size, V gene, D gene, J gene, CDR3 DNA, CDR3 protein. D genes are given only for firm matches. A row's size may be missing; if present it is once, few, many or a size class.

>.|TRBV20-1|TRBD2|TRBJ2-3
TGCAGTGCTAGGGTTGTAGCGGGAGTACCCACAGATACGCAGTATTTT
CSARVVAGVPTDTQYF
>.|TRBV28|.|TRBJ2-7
TGTGCCAGCAGAGTGAGCGGATACTACGAGCAGTACTTC
CASRVSGYYEQYF
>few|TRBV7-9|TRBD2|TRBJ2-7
TGTGCCAGCAGCGCAATACTAGCGGAAGACTACGAGCAGTACTTC
CASSAILAEDYEQYF
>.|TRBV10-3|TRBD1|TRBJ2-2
TGTGCCATCAGGGATCGGGACAGGATGACCGGGGAGCTGTTTTTT
CAIRDRDRMTGELFF
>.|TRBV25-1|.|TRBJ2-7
TGTGCCAGCAGTGAATTCACCTACGAGCAGTACTTC
CASSEFTYEQYF
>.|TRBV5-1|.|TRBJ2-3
TGCGCCAGCAGCTTGGTAGCAGATACGCAGTATTTT
CASSLVADTQYF
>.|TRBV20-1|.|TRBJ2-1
TGCAGTGCGGACGGGACGGATGAATACAATGAGCAGTTCTTC
CSADGTDEYNEQFF
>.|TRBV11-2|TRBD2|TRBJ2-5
TGTGCCAGCAGCTCGGGAGGAGGCGAGACCCAGTACTTC
CASSSGGGETQYF
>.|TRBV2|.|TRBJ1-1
TGTGCCAGCAGTGAATGGTCAGGGGCCCTGGTCACTGAAGCTTTCTTT
CASSEWSGALVTEAFF
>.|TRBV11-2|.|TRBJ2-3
TGTGCCAGCAGCTTATTGGGGTCCACAGATACGCAGTATTTT
CASSLLGSTDTQYF
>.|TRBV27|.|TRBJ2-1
TGTGCCAGCAGTTTAGTAGCGAAGCACAATGAGCAGTTCTTC
CASSLVAKHNEQFF
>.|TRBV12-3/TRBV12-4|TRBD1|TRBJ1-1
TGTGCCAGCAGCTTATCACAGGGGGCTGATGAAGCTTTCTTT
CASSLSQGADEAFF
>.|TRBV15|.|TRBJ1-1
TGTGCCACCAGCCCTTCCCCGGGGACAGCTTTCTTT
CATSPSPGTAFF
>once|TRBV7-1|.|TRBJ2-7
TGTGCCAGCAGCTCGCAGGGAGTTAGCGACGAGCAGTACTTC
CASSSQGVSDEQYF
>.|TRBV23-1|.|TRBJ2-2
TGCGCCAGCAGTCGGGGGAGGGGGCCCGGGGAGCTGTTTTTT
CASSRGRGPGELFF
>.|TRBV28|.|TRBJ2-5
TGTGCCAGCAGTTTAGGGGGACGGCCCCAAGAGACCCAGTACTTC
CASSLGGRPQETQYF
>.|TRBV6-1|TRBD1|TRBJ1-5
TGTGCCAGCACTCAGGGGGGCAATCAGCCCCAGCATTTT
CASTQGGNQPQHF
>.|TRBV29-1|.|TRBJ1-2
TGCAGCGTTGAAACAGGAAGGGGAAGTGGCTACACCTTC
CSVETGRGSGYTF
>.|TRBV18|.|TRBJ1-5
TGTGCCACCTCGAGGGGCGAAAATCAGCCCCAGCATTTT
CATSRGENQPQHF
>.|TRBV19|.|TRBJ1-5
TGTGCCAGTAGTAACCGCTCCGTGAGCAATCAGCCCCAGCATTTT
CASSNRSVSNQPQHF
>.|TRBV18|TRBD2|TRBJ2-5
TGTGCCAGCTCACCTGGACTAGCGGGCTCTCAAGAGACCCAGTACTTC
CASSPGLAGSQETQYF
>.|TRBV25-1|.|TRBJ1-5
TGTGCCAGCAGTGAATGGGGGAATCAGCCCCAGCATTTT
CASSEWGNQPQHF
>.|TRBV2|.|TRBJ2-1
TGTGCCAGCAGTGGCGGGAAGGGCTACAATGAGCAGTTCTTC
CASSGGKGYNEQFF
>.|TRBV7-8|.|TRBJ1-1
TGTGCCAGCAGCCCCGAGGTAGACACTGAAGCTTTCTTT
CASSPEVDTEAFF
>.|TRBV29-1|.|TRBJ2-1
TGCAGCGTCCCGGGACCCATAGTCAATGAGCAGTTCTTC
CSVPGPIVNEQFF
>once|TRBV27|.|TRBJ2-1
TGTGCCAGCAGTTTAGGCCCGGGCAGGGCTGGCAATGAGCAGTTCTTC
CASSLGPGRAGNEQFF
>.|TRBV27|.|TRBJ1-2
TGTGCCAGCAGTTTATCCGGGTTAGCGGGCTACACCTTC
CASSLSGLAGYTF